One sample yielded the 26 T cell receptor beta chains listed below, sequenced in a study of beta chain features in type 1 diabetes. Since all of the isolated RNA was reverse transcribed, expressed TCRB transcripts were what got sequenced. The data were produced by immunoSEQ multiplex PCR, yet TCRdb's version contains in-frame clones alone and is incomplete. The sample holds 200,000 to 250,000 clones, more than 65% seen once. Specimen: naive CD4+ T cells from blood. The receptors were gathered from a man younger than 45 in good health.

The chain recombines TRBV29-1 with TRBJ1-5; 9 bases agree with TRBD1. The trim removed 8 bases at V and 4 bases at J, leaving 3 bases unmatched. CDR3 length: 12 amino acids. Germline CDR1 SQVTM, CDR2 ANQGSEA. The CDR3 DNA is TGCAGCACAGGGGGCGCGAATCAGCCCCAGCATTTT. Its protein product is CSTGGANQPQHF.

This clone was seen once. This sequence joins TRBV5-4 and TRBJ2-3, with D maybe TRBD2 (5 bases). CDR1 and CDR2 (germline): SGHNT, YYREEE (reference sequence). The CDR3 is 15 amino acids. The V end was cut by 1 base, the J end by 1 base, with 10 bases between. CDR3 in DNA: TGTGCCAGCAGCTTGTCGTGGACTGGCACAGATACGCAGTATTTT. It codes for CASSLSWTGTDTQYF.

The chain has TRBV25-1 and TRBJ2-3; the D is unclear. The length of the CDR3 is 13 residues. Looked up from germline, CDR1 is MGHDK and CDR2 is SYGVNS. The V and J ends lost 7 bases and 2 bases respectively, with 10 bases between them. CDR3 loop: CASKDRYTDTQYF. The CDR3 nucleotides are TGTGCCAGCAAAGACCGTTACACAGATACGCAGTATTTT. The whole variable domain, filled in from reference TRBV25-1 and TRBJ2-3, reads EADIYQTPRYLVIGTGKKITLECSQTMGHDKMYWYQQDPGMELHLIHYSYGVNSTEKGDLSSESTVSRIRTEHFPLTLESARPSHTSQYLCASKDRYTDTQYFGPGTRLTVL.

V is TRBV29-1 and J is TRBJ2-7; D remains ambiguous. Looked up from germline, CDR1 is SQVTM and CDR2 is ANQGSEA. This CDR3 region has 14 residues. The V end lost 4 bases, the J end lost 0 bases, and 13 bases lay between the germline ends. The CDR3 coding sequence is TGCAGCGTTGGGGGTAGGGCGAGCTCCTACGAGCAGTACTTC. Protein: CSVGGRASSYEQYF.

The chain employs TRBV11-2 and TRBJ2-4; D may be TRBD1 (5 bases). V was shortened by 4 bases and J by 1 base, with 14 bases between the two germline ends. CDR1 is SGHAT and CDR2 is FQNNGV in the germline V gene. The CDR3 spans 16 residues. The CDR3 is CASSSPTDVAKNIQYF. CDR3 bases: TGTGCCAGCAGCTCCCCGACAGACGTGGCCAAAAACATTCAGTACTTC.

CDR3 DNA: TGTGCCAGCAGGACAGGGGGCAGGGAGACCCAGTACTTC. Its translation: CASRTGGRETQYF. V and J are TRBV6-5 and TRBJ2-5; 10 bases map to TRBD1. This CDR3 region has 13 residues. The V gene end was trimmed by 6 bases and the J gene end by 5 bases; junction bases not matched to a gene: 3. Germline CDR1 and CDR2: MNHEY and SVGAGI.

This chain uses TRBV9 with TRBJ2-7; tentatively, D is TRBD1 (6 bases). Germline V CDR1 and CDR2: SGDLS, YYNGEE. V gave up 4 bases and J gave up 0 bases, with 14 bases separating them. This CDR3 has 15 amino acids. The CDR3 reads CASSPGGQSSYEQYF. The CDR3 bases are TGTGCCAGCAGCCCGGGCGGACAGAGCTCCTACGAGCAGTACTTC. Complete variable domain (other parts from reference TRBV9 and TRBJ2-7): DSGVTQTPKHLITATGQRVTLRCSPRSGDLSVYWYQQSLDQGLQFLIQYYNGEERAKGNILERFSAQQFPDLHSELNLSSLELGDSALYFCASSPGGQSSYEQYFGPGTRLTVT.

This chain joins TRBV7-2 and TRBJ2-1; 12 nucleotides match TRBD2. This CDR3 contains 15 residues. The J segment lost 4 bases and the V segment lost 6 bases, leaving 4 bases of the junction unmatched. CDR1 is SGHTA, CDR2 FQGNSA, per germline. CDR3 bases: TGTGCCAGCAGTTCCGGACTAGCGGGATACAATGAGCAGTTCTTC. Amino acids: CASSSGLAGYNEQFF. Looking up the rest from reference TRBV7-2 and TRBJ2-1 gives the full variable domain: GAGVSQSPSNKVTEKGKDVELRCDPISGHTALYWYRQSLGQGLEFLIYFQGNSAPDKSGLPSDRFSAERTGGSVSTLTIQRTQQEDSAVYLCASSSGLAGYNEQFFGPGTRLTVL.

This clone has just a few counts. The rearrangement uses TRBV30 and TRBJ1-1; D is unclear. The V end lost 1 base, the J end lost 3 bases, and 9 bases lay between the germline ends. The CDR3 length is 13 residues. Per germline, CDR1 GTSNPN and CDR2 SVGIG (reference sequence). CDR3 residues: CAWSGMKDTEAFF. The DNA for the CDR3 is TGTGCCTGGAGTGGGATGAAGGACACTGAAGCTTTCTTT.

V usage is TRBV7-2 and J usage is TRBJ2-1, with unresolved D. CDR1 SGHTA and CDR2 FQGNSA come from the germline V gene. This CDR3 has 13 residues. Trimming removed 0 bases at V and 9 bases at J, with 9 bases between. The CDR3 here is CASSLALNGEQFF. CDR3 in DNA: TGTGCCAGCAGCTTAGCGCTAAACGGTGAGCAGTTCTTC. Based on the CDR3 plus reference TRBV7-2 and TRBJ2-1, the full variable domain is GAGVSQSPSNKVTEKGKDVELRCDPISGHTALYWYRQSLGQGLEFLIYFQGNSAPDKSGLPSDRFSAERTGGSVSTLTIQRTQQEDSAVYLCASSLALNGEQFFGPGTRLTVL.

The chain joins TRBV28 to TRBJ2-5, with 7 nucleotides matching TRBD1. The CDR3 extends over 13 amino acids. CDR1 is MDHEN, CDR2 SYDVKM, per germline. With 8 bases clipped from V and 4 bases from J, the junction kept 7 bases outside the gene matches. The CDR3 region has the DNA TGTGCCAGCGCTCCCACAGGGGTAGAGACCCAGTACTTC. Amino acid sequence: CASAPTGVETQYF.

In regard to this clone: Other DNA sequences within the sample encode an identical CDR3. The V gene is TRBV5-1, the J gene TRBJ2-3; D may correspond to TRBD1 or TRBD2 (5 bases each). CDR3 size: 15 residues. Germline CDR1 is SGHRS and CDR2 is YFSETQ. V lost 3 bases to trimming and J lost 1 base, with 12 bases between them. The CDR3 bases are TGCGCCAGCAGCTCCCGCCAGGGAGGCACAGATACGCAGTATTTT. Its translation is CASSSRQGGTDTQYF.

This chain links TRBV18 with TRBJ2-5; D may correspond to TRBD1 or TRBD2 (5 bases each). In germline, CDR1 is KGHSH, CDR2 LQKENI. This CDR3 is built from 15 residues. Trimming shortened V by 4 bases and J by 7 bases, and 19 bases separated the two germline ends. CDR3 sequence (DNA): TGTGCCAGCTCACTACCGGGCCCACCTGGGGGGACCCAGTACTTC. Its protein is CASSLPGPPGGTQYF. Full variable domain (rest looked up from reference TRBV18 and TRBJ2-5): NAGVMQNPRHLVRRRGQEARLRCSPMKGHSHVYWYRQLPEEGLKFMVYLQKENIIDESGMPKERFSAEFPKEGPSILRIQQVVRGDSAAYFCASSLPGPPGGTQYFGPGTRLLVL.

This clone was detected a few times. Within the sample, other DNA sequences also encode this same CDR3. CDR3 sequence reads: CSVGQGEETQYF. In DNA form, the CDR3 reads TGCAGCGTCGGACAGGGGGAAGAGACCCAGTACTTC. The V gene is TRBV29-1, the J gene TRBJ2-5; 10 nucleotides agree with TRBD1. The CDR3 loop spans 12 amino acids. Unmatched junction bases numbered 1, after V lost 6 bases and J lost 3 bases. The germline V gene encodes CDR1 SQVTM and CDR2 ANQGSEA.

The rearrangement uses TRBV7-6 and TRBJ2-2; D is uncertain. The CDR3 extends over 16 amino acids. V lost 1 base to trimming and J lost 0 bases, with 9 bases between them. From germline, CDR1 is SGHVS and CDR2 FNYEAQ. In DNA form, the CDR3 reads TGTGCCAGCAGCTTAGGGGCATTCGCGAACACCGGGGAGCTGTTTTTT. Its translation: CASSLGAFANTGELFF.

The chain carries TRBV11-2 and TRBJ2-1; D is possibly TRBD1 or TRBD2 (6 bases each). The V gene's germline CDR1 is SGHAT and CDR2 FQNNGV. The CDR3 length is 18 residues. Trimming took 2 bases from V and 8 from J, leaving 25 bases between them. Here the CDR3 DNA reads TGTGCCAGCAGCTTACGTACCCCCCCGGGGGCTAAGGAGGATGAGCAGTTCTTC. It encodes CASSLRTPPGAKEDEQFF.

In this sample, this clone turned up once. CDR3 DNA: TGTGCCTGGAGCGACGACAGAAAATATGGCTACACCTTC. Translated: CAWSDDRKYGYTF. The chain couples TRBV30 to TRBJ1-2; D may be TRBD1 (5 bases). CDR1 is GTSNPN and CDR2 is SVGIG in the germline V gene (reference sequence). There are 13 residues in the CDR3. V lost 3 bases to trimming and J lost 5 bases, with 13 bases between them. Supplemented by reference TRBV30 and TRBJ1-2, the full variable domain reads SQTIHQWPATLVQPVGSPLSLECTVEGTSNPNLYWYRQAAGRGLQLLFYSVGIGQISSEVPQNLSASRPQDRQFILSSKKLLLSDSGFYLCAWSDDRKYGYTFGSGTRLTVV.

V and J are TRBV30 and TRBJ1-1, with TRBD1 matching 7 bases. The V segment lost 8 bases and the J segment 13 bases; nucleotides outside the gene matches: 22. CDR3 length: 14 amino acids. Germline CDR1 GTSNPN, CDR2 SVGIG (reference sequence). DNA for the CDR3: TGTGCCACAGACATTTCGACAGGGAACGGTCTTGATTTCTTT. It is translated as CATDISTGNGLDFF.

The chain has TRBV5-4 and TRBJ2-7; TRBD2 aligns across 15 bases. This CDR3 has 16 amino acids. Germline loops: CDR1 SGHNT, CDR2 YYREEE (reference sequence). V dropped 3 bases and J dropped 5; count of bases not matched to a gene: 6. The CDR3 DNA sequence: TGTGCCAGCAGCTCTGGACTAGCGGGAGGGCCTAACGAGCAGTACTTC. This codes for CASSSGLAGGPNEQYF.

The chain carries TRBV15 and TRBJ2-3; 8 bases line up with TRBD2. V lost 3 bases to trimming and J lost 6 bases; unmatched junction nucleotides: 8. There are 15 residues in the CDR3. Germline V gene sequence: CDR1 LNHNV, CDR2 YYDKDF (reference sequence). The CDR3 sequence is CATSRTTSGPDTQYF. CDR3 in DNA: TGTGCCACCAGCAGGACAACTAGCGGTCCTGATACGCAGTATTTT.

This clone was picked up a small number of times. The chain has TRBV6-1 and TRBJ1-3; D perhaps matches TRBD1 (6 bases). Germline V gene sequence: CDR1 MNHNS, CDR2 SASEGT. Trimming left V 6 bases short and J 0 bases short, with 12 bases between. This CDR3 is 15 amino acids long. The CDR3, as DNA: TGTGCCAGCAGCCTTACAGGGAGCTCTGGAAACACCATATATTTT. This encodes CASSLTGSSGNTIYF.

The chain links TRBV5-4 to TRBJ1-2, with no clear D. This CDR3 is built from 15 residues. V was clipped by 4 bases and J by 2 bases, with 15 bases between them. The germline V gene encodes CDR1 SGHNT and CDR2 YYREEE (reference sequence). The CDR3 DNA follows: TGTGCCAGCAGCGAACGCACCCGACCGAACTATGGCTACACCTTC. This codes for CASSERTRPNYGYTF.

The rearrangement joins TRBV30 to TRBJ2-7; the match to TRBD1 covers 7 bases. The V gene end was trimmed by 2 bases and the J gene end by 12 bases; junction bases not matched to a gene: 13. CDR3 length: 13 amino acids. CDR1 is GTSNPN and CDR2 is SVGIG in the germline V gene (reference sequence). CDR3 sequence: CAWSPGGPQGRYF. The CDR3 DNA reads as TGTGCCTGGAGTCCAGGGGGACCCCAGGGTCGGTACTTC. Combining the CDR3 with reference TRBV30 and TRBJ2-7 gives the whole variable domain SQTIHQWPATLVQPVGSPLSLECTVEGTSNPNLYWYRQAAGRGLQLLFYSVGIGQISSEVPQNLSASRPQDRQFILSSKKLLLSDSGFYLCAWSPGGPQGRYFGPGTRLTVT.

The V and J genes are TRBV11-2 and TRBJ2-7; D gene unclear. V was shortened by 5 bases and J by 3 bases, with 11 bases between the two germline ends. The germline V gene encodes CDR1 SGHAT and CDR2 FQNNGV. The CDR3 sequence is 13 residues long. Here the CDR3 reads CASSPEVRYEQYF. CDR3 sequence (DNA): TGTGCCAGCAGCCCCGAAGTCCGCTACGAGCAGTACTTC.

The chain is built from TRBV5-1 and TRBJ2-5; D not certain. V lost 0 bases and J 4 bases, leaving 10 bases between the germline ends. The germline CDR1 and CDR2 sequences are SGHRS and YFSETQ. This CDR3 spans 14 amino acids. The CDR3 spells CASSLGRIGETQYF. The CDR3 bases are TGCGCCAGCAGCTTGGGCCGCATCGGAGAGACCCAGTACTTC.

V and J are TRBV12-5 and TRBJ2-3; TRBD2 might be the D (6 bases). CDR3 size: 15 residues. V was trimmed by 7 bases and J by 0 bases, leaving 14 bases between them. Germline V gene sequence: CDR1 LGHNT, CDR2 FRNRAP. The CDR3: CASVPEGRSTDTQYF. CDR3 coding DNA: TGTGCTAGTGTTCCGGAGGGGCGAAGCACAGATACGCAGTATTTT.